A single sample is the source of the 6 T cell receptor beta chains below, sequenced in a study of shared clonotypes between healthy human individuals. Naive CD8 isolation took CD45RO-negative cells positively selected for CCR7 and excluded terminally differentiated effector memory CD45RA+ cells. Sequencing used immunoSEQ multiplex PCR; TCRdb keeps in-frame clones, though not all of them. This sample yields around 600,000 clones, of which 95% to 98% are seen a single time; 0.25% to 0.35% belongs to the top ten. The specimen sequenced was naive CD8+ T cells sorted from blood. The receptors shown here come from a man aged 25-45 years in good health.

This rearrangement joins TRBV7-9 to TRBJ2-1; 7 bases are shared with TRBD1. Germline V gene lookup returns CDR1 SEHNR and CDR2 FQNEAQ (reference sequence). The junction had 6 bases not matched to a gene; V was cut back by 6 bases and J by 4 bases. This CDR3 has 14 amino acids. This CDR3 reads CASSPGQAYNEQFF. The CDR3 region has the DNA TGTGCCAGCAGTCCCGGACAGGCTTACAATGAGCAGTTCTTC.

The rearrangement joins TRBV11-2 to TRBJ1-2; D is unresolved. The V and J ends lost 1 base and 13 bases respectively, with 19 bases between them. This CDR3 comprises 14 residues. Per germline, CDR1 SGHAT and CDR2 FQNNGV. For the CDR3, the DNA is TGTGCCAGCAGCTTAGTAATGGCCCCCCTCTTTAGCACCTTC. It translates to CASSLVMAPLFSTF. Variable domain in full (rest from reference TRBV11-2 and TRBJ1-2): EAGVAQSPRYKIIEKRQSVAFWCNPISGHATLYWYQQILGQGPKLLIQFQNNGVVDDSQLPKDRFSAERLKGVDSTLKIQPAKLEDSAVYLCASSLVMAPLFSTFGSGTRLTVV.

V usage is TRBV10-3 and J usage is TRBJ2-7, with D tentatively TRBD1 (6 bases). CDR1 is ENHRY and CDR2 is SYGVKD in the germline V gene. The V end was cut by 0 bases, the J end by 0 bases, with 12 bases between. The CDR3 is 16 residues long. CDR3 bases: TGTGCCATCAGTGAGTCCCAGACAGGACGCTCCTACGAGCAGTACTTC. Translation gives CAISESQTGRSYEQYF.

V is TRBV27 and J is TRBJ1-4; TRBD1 is a possible D gene (5 bases). The germline V gene encodes CDR1 MNHEY and CDR2 SMNVEV (reference sequence). V lost 5 bases and J 2 bases, leaving 9 bases between the germline ends. The CDR3 contains 14 residues. The CDR3 sequence is CASSETVTNEKLFF. The CDR3 DNA follows: TGTGCCAGCAGTGAGACAGTTACTAATGAAAAACTGTTTTTT. Full variable domain (missing parts from reference TRBV27 and TRBJ1-4): EAQVTQNPRYLITVTGKKLTVTCSQNMNHEYMSWYRQDPGLGLRQIYYSMNVEVTDKGDVPEGYKVSRKEKRNFPLILESPSPNQTSLYFCASSETVTNEKLFFGSGTQLSVL.

V is TRBV12-5 and J is TRBJ2-1, with 9 nucleotides matching TRBD1. Trimming at V came to 3 bases and at J to 10 bases, leaving 16 bases not matched to a gene. The CDR3 is 17 amino acids. Germline lookup yields CDR1 LGHNT and CDR2 FRNRAP. The CDR3 spells CASGLAPGQGLFWEQFF. CDR3 coding DNA: TGTGCTAGTGGTTTAGCGCCGGGACAGGGTCTGTTTTGGGAGCAGTTCTTC.

The chain has TRBV2 and TRBJ2-7, with a possible D match to TRBD2 (6 bases). Trimming shortened V by 1 base and J by 3 bases, and 13 bases separated the two germline ends. Germline CDR1 is SNHLY and CDR2 is FYNNEI. The CDR3 consists of 15 residues. CDR3 residues: CASSEEGLPLYEQYF. The CDR3 DNA reads as TGTGCCAGCAGTGAAGAAGGACTACCCCTCTACGAGCAGTACTTC.